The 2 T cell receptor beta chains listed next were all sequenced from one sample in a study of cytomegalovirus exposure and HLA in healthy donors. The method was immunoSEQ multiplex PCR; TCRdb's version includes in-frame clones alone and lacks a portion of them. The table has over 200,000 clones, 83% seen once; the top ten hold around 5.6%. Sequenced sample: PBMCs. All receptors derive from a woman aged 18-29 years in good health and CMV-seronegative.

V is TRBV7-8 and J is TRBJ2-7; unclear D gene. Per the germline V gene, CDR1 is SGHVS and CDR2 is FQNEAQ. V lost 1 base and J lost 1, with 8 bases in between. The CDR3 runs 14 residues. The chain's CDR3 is CASSLGSVSYEQYF. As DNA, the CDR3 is TGTGCCAGCAGCTTAGGGTCGGTTTCCTACGAGCAGTACTTC.

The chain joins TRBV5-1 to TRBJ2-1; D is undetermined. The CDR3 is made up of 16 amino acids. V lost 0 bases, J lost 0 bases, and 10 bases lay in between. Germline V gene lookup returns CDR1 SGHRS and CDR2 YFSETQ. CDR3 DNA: TGCGCCAGCAGCTTGGATCCGGTCGACTCCTACAATGAGCAGTTCTTC. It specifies CASSLDPVDSYNEQFF. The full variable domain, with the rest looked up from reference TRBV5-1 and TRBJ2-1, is KAGVTQTPRYLIKTRGQQVTLSCSPISGHRSVSWYQQTPGQGLQFLFEYFSETQRNKGNFPGRFSGRQFSNSRSEMNVSTLELGDSALYLCASSLDPVDSYNEQFFGPGTRLTVL.